One T cell receptor beta chain is described in this entry. Its antigen is not known. This CDR3 region has 12 residues. Trimming left V 4 bases short and J 5 bases short, with 5 bases between. Germline V CDR1 and CDR2: KGHDR, SFDVKD. Alongside a J-beta primer mix, a sample-barcoded 5' primer served in a second PCR lasting roughly 6 to 11 cycles. TCRdb processed the 5' RACE reads anew with MiXCR; each CDR3 protein has one entry. The table has nearly 800,000 distinct CDR3 sequences, roughly 25% seen once. This entry comes from a study of blood T cells in healthy people across ages. Findings of the study overall: Both higher diversity and more naive CD4+ cells marked long-lived donors when set against aged donors.

A further study also used this sample, focusing on T cells of mothers and their children. From that report: Using the M1S primer, the second PCR added sample barcodes along with 2-4 random nucleotides. From each mother came over 9.5 million TCR beta CDR3 reads, and from each child came a few million.

Sequenced material: blood. J is TRBJ2-1 and V is TRBV24-1; D is undetermined. This TCR derives from a boy between 5 and 17 years old in good health. The CDR3 coding sequence is TGTGCCACCAGTGAAGTAGACAATGAGCAGTTCTTC. Residues: CATSEVDNEQFF.